Below are 29 T cell receptor beta chains sequenced from a single sample in a study of a mutant IDH1 vaccine in newly diagnosed glioma. As to time point: week 35, safety follow-up. The study gave 300 ug of mutant IDH1 20-mer peptide per vaccine dose, with topical imiquimod. No antigen is known for these receptors. TCRdb keeps only in-frame clones here, not all; method: immunoSEQ multiplex PCR. Seen here are around 69,000 clones, about 87% observed once, and the top ten hold about 2%. This sample comprised PBMCs, obtained from a glioma patient whose treatment included an IDH1 peptide vaccine. The receptors originated from a man between 25 and 39 years old with glioma.

This clone was seen only once. The chain employs TRBV27 and TRBJ2-7, with a possible D match to TRBD2 (5 bases). Trimming stripped 1 base from V and 3 bases from J, with 7 bases between. Germline V gene sequence: CDR1 MNHEY, CDR2 SMNVEV (reference sequence). This CDR3 has 13 residues. The CDR3 nucleotides read TGTGCCAGCAGTTTATGGGCGGGCTACGAGCAGTACTTC. It yields the protein CASSLWAGYEQYF.

The V gene is TRBV20-1, the J gene TRBJ2-5; TRBD1 or TRBD2 may be the D gene (5 bases each). The CDR3 runs 9 residues. CDR1 and CDR2 (germline): DFQATT, SNEGSKA (reference sequence). Trimming removed 6 bases from V and 11 bases from J, with 10 bases in between. For the CDR3, the DNA is TGCAGTGCGGGACCCAGGCAGTACTTC. It yields the protein CSAGPRQYF.

This chain links TRBV30 with TRBJ1-4; D possibly corresponds to TRBD1 (5 bases). The V gene lost 0 bases and the J gene lost 7 bases, with 9 bases spanning the gap. The CDR3 is made up of 13 amino acids. Germline CDR1 and CDR2: GTSNPN and SVGIG (reference sequence). The CDR3 DNA reads TGTGCCTGGAGTGTTAATAGGGGTGAAAAACTGTTTTTT. It codes for CAWSVNRGEKLFF.

The chain is built from TRBV5-5 and TRBJ1-1; 7 bases map to TRBD1. Per the germline V gene, CDR1 is SGHKS and CDR2 is YYEKEE (reference sequence). This CDR3 region has 14 residues. The V segment lost 3 bases and the J segment 4 bases; nucleotides outside the gene matches: 6. The CDR3 sequence is CASSSQGGSTEAFF. In DNA form, the CDR3 reads TGTGCCAGCAGCTCCCAGGGGGGAAGCACTGAAGCTTTCTTT. The full variable domain, completed using reference TRBV5-5 and TRBJ1-1, is DAGVTQSPTHLIKTRGQQVTLRCSPISGHKSVSWYQQVLGQGPQFIFQYYEKEERGRGNFPDRFSARQFPNYSSELNVNALLLGDSALYLCASSSQGGSTEAFFGQGTRLTVV.

This chain links TRBV4-1 with TRBJ1-1, with no clear D. The CDR3 contains 14 residues. V was pared by 4 bases and J by 12 bases, with 21 bases between. Germline V gene sequence: CDR1 MGHRA, CDR2 YSYEKL. The chain's CDR3 is CASSLGLRSVEPFF. CDR3 DNA sequence: TGCGCCAGCAGCCTCGGGTTACGCTCGGTGGAACCTTTCTTT.

This chain uses TRBV15 with TRBJ1-1; D remains unclear. CDR3 length: 17 amino acids. Germline V gene lookup returns CDR1 LNHNV and CDR2 YYDKDF (reference sequence). V lost 8 bases and J 5 bases, leaving 27 bases between the germline ends. This chain's CDR3 is CATSLGSTPLRTTEAFF. The CDR3 DNA is TGTGCCACCTCCTTGGGCAGTACCCCACTTAGAACGACTGAAGCTTTCTTT.

This rearrangement joins TRBV9 to TRBJ1-2, with D hard to call. V was trimmed by 2 bases and J by 4 bases, leaving 15 bases between them. Germline V gene data show CDR1 as SGDLS and CDR2 as YYNGEE. This CDR3 spans 15 amino acids. CDR3 sequence: CASSVGERRGYGYTF. CDR3 DNA sequence: TGTGCCAGCAGCGTCGGGGAAAGGCGCGGCTATGGCTACACCTTC.

The rearrangement joins TRBV11-2 to TRBJ2-3; TRBD2 matches at 10 bases. J gave up 0 bases and V 4 bases, and 10 bases lay outside the gene matches. Germline V gene data show CDR1 as SGHAT and CDR2 as FQNNGV. The CDR3 totals 18 residues. The CDR3 loop is CASSWRIAGGGSTDTQYF. The CDR3 region has the DNA TGTGCCAGCAGCTGGAGAATAGCGGGGGGTGGTAGCACAGATACGCAGTATTTT.

The chain uses TRBV19 and TRBJ1-5; 8 bases map to TRBD1. CDR1 and CDR2 from the germline V gene are LNHDA and SQIVND (reference sequence). V gave up 7 bases and J gave up 7 bases; unmatched junction bases: 15. The CDR3 is 16 amino acids. CDR3 sequence reads: CASKKGDRKRGQPQHF. The CDR3 nucleotides are TGTGCCAGTAAAAAGGGGGACAGGAAACGGGGCCAGCCCCAGCATTTT.

The rearrangement joins TRBV9 to TRBJ2-1, with 9 positions matching TRBD2. This CDR3 has 16 residues. V shed 0 bases and J 2 bases; nucleotides not matched to a gene: 3. Germline lookup yields CDR1 SGDLS and CDR2 YYNGEE. CDR3 in DNA: TGTGCCAGCAGCGTAGGAGCGGGAGGCCCCTACAATGAGCAGTTCTTC. It translates to CASSVGAGGPYNEQFF. The full variable domain, its missing parts supplied by reference TRBV9 and TRBJ2-1, is DSGVTQTPKHLITATGQRVTLRCSPRSGDLSVYWYQQSLDQGLQFLIQYYNGEERAKGNILERFSAQQFPDLHSELNLSSLELGDSALYFCASSVGAGGPYNEQFFGPGTRLTVL.

The J gene is TRBJ2-2, the V gene TRBV6-5, with D possibly TRBD2 on 5 matching bases. CDR1 MNHEY and CDR2 SVGAGI come from the germline V gene. Trimming cost V 7 bases and J 7 bases, with 19 bases left between them. CDR3 length equals 15 residues. CDR3 DNA: TGTGCCAGCACCCGCGACGGAGGCCTAGGCGGGGAGCTGTTTTTT. It encodes CASTRDGGLGGELFF.

V gene TRBV27 combines with J gene TRBJ1-1; D is unclear. V lost 3 bases, J lost 1 base, and 12 bases lay in between. This CDR3 is built from 15 residues. CDR1 MNHEY and CDR2 SMNVEV come from the germline V gene (reference sequence). The CDR3 nucleotides are TGTGCCAGCAGTTTGAGCCCCTGGGGGAACACTGAAGCTTTCTTT. It codes for CASSLSPWGNTEAFF.

The rearrangement links TRBV19 to TRBJ1-1, with unresolved D. Looked up from germline, CDR1 is LNHDA and CDR2 is SQIVND (reference sequence). The CDR3 extends over 16 amino acids. Trimming left V 1 base short and J 1 base short, with 13 bases between. CDR3 nucleotide sequence: TGTGCCAGTAGTATAGCGCATTCCCCGGGGAACACTGAAGCTTTCTTT. It yields the protein CASSIAHSPGNTEAFF.

The CDR3 nucleotides are TGTGCCAGCAGCTCCACTAGAAGCTCCTACAATGAGCAGTTCTTC. Translated: CASSSTRSSYNEQFF. The chain has TRBV7-2 and TRBJ2-1, with D maybe TRBD2 (5 bases). V lost 4 bases to trimming and J lost 0 bases, with 10 bases between them. The germline V gene has CDR1 SGHTA and CDR2 FQGNSA. The CDR3 consists of 15 residues.

This clone was picked up one time. The chain couples TRBV6-1 to TRBJ1-2; unclear D gene. Per germline, CDR1 MNHNS and CDR2 SASEGT. This CDR3 contains 12 residues. V lost 6 bases to trimming and J lost 5 bases, with 10 bases between them. This CDR3 reads CASSSSAYGYTF. For the CDR3, the DNA is TGTGCCAGCAGCTCCTCCGCGTATGGCTACACCTTC.

The rearrangement uses TRBV7-8 and TRBJ1-2, with a possible D match to TRBD1 (5 bases). CDR3 length equals 16 residues. V was shortened by 5 bases and J by 8 bases, with 24 bases between the two germline ends. Germline CDR1 and CDR2: SGHVS and FQNEAQ. This CDR3 reads CASSNPGGRDPWGYTF. The CDR3 DNA sequence: TGTGCCAGCAGCAATCCCGGCGGCAGGGATCCCTGGGGCTACACCTTC.

The chain is built from TRBV23-1 and TRBJ1-3; D perhaps matches TRBD1 (5 bases). TRBV23-1 is reported as an ORF; its role is uncertain. V was pared by 0 bases and J by 0 bases, with 9 bases between. The length of the CDR3 is 16 residues. The CDR3 here is CASSQSGTTSGNTIYF. The DNA for the CDR3 is TGCGCCAGCAGTCAATCCGGGACTACCTCTGGAAACACCATATATTTT.

The chain has TRBV27 and TRBJ1-2; D unresolved. This CDR3 is 13 amino acids long. The V and J ends lost 5 bases and 2 bases respectively, with 9 bases between them. CDR1 is MNHEY, CDR2 SMNVEV, per germline (reference sequence). The CDR3 coding sequence is TGTGCCAGCAGTCACGGGAGAAACTATGGCTACACCTTC. This encodes CASSHGRNYGYTF.

J is TRBJ1-3 and V is TRBV4-2; D possibly corresponds to TRBD1 (6 bases). CDR1 is LGHNA and CDR2 is YNFKEQ in the germline V gene. V lost 5 bases, J lost 2 bases, and 13 bases lay in between. The CDR3 extends over 15 amino acids. DNA of the CDR3: TGTGCCAGCAGCTTGAGCAGGGGCCCTGGAAACACCATATATTTT. Translation gives CASSLSRGPGNTIYF.

V gene TRBV6-1 combines with J gene TRBJ1-1; D unclear. Germline V gene sequence: CDR1 MNHNS, CDR2 SASEGT. Trimming stripped 6 bases from V and 12 bases from J, with 14 bases between. This CDR3 has 11 amino acids. This CDR3 is CASSIDQKTFF. The CDR3 DNA follows: TGTGCCAGCAGCATAGACCAGAAAACTTTCTTT.

CDR3 sequence: CATSRDRSGELFF. The CDR3 region has the DNA TGTGCCACCAGCAGAGACCGCTCCGGGGAGCTGTTTTTT. The rearrangement joins TRBV15 to TRBJ2-2, with D uncertain. V lost 0 bases to trimming and J lost 6 bases, with 5 bases between them. Per the germline V gene, CDR1 is LNHNV and CDR2 is YYDKDF (reference sequence). The CDR3 extends over 13 amino acids.

This chain connects TRBV6-5 to TRBJ1-2; a possible D gene is TRBD1 (5 bases). Germline CDR1 is MNHEY and CDR2 is SVGAGI. The CDR3 is made up of 14 amino acids. Trimming removed 5 bases from V and 4 bases from J, with 14 bases in between. The CDR3 loop is CASSPSGTVYGYTF. The CDR3 DNA reads as TGTGCCAGCAGTCCTTCCGGGACGGTCTATGGCTACACCTTC.

There are a few counts of this clone. V and J are TRBV11-2 and TRBJ1-1; 7 nucleotides match TRBD1. The CDR3 contains 15 residues. Germline V gene sequence: CDR1 SGHAT, CDR2 FQNNGV. J gave up 1 base and V 2 bases, and 4 bases lay outside the gene matches. Written as DNA, the CDR3 is TGTGCCAGCAGCTTATTGACAGGGTCGAACACTGAAGCTTTCTTT. Translating it yields CASSLLTGSNTEAFF.

This clone was observed a few times. This chain joins TRBV18 and TRBJ1-1, with a weak D call TRBD1 (5 bases). The CDR3 covers 14 residues. Trimming removed 3 bases from V and 4 bases from J, with 12 bases in between. The germline gives CDR1 KGHSH, CDR2 LQKENI. The CDR3 region is CASSPGRGATEAFF. CDR3 in DNA: TGTGCCAGCTCACCGGGGAGGGGAGCCACTGAAGCTTTCTTT.

The CDR3 DNA reads TGTGCCAGCAGCCCGAGGGATGGAGCGTACAATGAGCAGTTCTTC. Its translation is CASSPRDGAYNEQFF. The rearrangement uses TRBV27 and TRBJ2-1, with a weak D call TRBD2 (5 bases). Germline lookup yields CDR1 MNHEY and CDR2 SMNVEV (reference sequence). V shed 6 bases and J shed 4 bases, with 16 bases lying between them. The CDR3 consists of 15 residues.

This chain connects TRBV7-9 to TRBJ2-5, with D hard to call. Germline CDR1 is SEHNR and CDR2 is FQNEAQ (reference sequence). V was clipped by 2 bases and J by 2 bases, with 6 bases between them. The CDR3 is 13 residues long. The CDR3 region has the DNA TGTGCCAGCAGCTTAAAACCTCAAGAGACCCAGTACTTC. Residues: CASSLKPQETQYF.

The chain combines TRBV6-1 with TRBJ2-1; a possible D gene is TRBD2 (5 bases). The germline V and J ends were trimmed by 3 bases and 0 bases, with 12 bases remaining between them. CDR1 is MNHNS and CDR2 is SASEGT in the germline V gene. The CDR3 covers 16 residues. Written as DNA, the CDR3 is TGTGCCAGCAGTGAGAGTGAGCGGAACTCCTACAATGAGCAGTTCTTC. Protein: CASSESERNSYNEQFF.

The sample holds a few counts of this clone. The DNA of the CDR3 is TGTGCCAGCAGCCACGGACAGGGAGGGCAGCCCCAGCATTTT. Translation: CASSHGQGGQPQHF. J is TRBJ1-5 and V is TRBV4-2; 8 bases match TRBD1. The length of the CDR3 is 14 residues. The trim removed 3 bases at V and 7 bases at J, leaving 5 bases unmatched. Germline values: CDR1 LGHNA, CDR2 YNFKEQ.

This clone was observed once. The chain has TRBV18 and TRBJ2-1; the match to TRBD2 covers 7 bases. With V trimmed by 4 bases and J by 1 base, 4 bases remained unmatched. Germline CDR1 KGHSH, CDR2 LQKENI. This CDR3 is 15 amino acids long. The CDR3 spells CASSQSGVSYNEQFF. The CDR3 DNA sequence: TGTGCCAGCTCACAGAGCGGGGTTTCCTACAATGAGCAGTTCTTC.